Following are 27 T cell receptor beta chains from one sample sequenced in a study of T-cell memory formation after mild COVID-19. TCRdb re-called the 5' RACE reads with MiXCR, one entry per CDR3 protein. The table includes roughly 150,000 distinct CDR3 sequences, approximately 15% detected once. The sequenced material came from PBMCs or a T cell subset sorted from them (not recorded which). The receptors originated from an adult woman who had mild COVID-19 (a few samples of this study predate the infection). Cell type and time point are not known.

This clonotype was counted ten times or more. V gene TRBV2 combines with J gene TRBJ2-7, with TRBD2 identical over 12 bases. J lost 2 bases, V lost 9 bases, and 11 bases had no gene match. There are 16 residues in the CDR3. Per germline, CDR1 SNHLY and CDR2 FYNNEI. CDR3 DNA sequence: TGTGCCAGTGCGGGACTAGCGGGCCCCACTCCCTACGAGCAGTACTTC. Encoded protein: CASAGLAGPTPYEQYF.

V usage is TRBV7-9 and J usage is TRBJ2-1; unclear D gene. CDR3 length equals 14 residues. Deletions cut 1 base from V and 10 bases from J, with 14 bases between. The V gene's germline CDR1 is SEHNR and CDR2 FQNEAQ (reference sequence). CDR3 in amino acids: CASSLGVGIKEQFF. CDR3 in DNA: TGTGCCAGCAGCTTAGGGGTGGGAATCAAGGAGCAGTTCTTC.

This clonotype was detected only a few times. The chain uses TRBV7-2 and TRBJ2-5; TRBD2 is a possible D gene (6 bases). Germline V gives CDR1 SGHTA, CDR2 FQGNSA. Trimming removed 1 base from V and 4 bases from J, with 7 bases in between. CDR3 length: 13 residues. The DNA for the CDR3 is TGTGCCAGCAGCTTAGGGGGACTAGAGACCCAGTACTTC. The encoded protein is CASSLGGLETQYF. Filled out from reference TRBV7-2 and TRBJ2-5, the complete variable domain reads GAGVSQSPSNKVTEKGKDVELRCDPISGHTALYWYRQSLGQGLEFLIYFQGNSAPDKSGLPSDRFSAERTGGSVSTLTIQRTQQEDSAVYLCASSLGGLETQYFGPGTRLLVL.

The chain uses TRBV19 and TRBJ2-2; possibly TRBD1 for D (6 bases). The CDR3 runs to 17 residues. Per germline, CDR1 LNHDA and CDR2 SQIVND (reference sequence). V was shortened by 7 bases and J by 3 bases, with 21 bases between the two germline ends. The CDR3 nucleotides read TGTGCCAGTACCACCGGACAGATACGGCTGTACACCGGGGAGCTGTTTTTT. Translating it yields CASTTGQIRLYTGELFF.

This clonotype came up a few times. This chain connects TRBV3-1 to TRBJ2-2, with D hard to call. Deletions cut 7 bases from V and 1 base from J, with 1 base between. CDR1 is LGHDT, CDR2 YNNKEL, per germline (reference sequence). The CDR3 covers 11 residues. The CDR3 DNA sequence: TGTGCCAGCAAGAACACCGGGGAGCTGTTTTTT. Translating it yields CASKNTGELFF. Filled out from reference TRBV3-1 and TRBJ2-2, the complete variable domain reads DTAVSQTPKYLVTQMGNDKSIKCEQNLGHDTMYWYKQDSKKFLKIMFSYNNKELIINETVPNRFSPKSPDKAHLNLHINSLELGDSAVYFCASKNTGELFFGEGSRLTVL.

The chain uses TRBV7-2 and TRBJ2-3, with 7 bases identical to TRBD2. CDR1 is SGHTA, CDR2 FQGNSA, per germline. J lost 10 bases, V lost 9 bases, and 13 bases had no gene match. CDR3 length equals 13 residues. The chain's CDR3 is CASPPVGSGAQYF. As DNA, the CDR3 is TGTGCCAGTCCGCCCGTGGGAAGCGGGGCGCAGTATTTT.

The rearrangement links TRBV7-2 to TRBJ2-2; D gene ambiguous. The V end was cut by 5 bases, the J end by 2 bases, with 9 bases between. The CDR3 totals 14 residues. CDR1 is SGHTA and CDR2 is FQGNSA in the germline V gene. CDR3 amino acids: CASSPHFNTGELFF. The CDR3 region has the DNA TGTGCCAGCAGCCCGCACTTCAACACCGGGGAGCTGTTTTTT.

The sample holds one count of this clonotype. The chain recombines TRBV20-1 with TRBJ2-1; D gene uncertain. From germline, CDR1 is DFQATT and CDR2 SNEGSKA (reference sequence). The CDR3 totals 14 residues. The V end lost 1 base, the J end lost 0 bases, and 7 bases lay between the germline ends. CDR3 sequence: CSARVVNSYNEQFF. Written as DNA, the CDR3 is TGCAGTGCTAGAGTGGTTAACTCCTACAATGAGCAGTTCTTC.

The rearrangement joins TRBV29-1 to TRBJ2-1, with D unresolved. With 6 bases removed from V and 1 base from J, the gap between germline ends came to 13 bases. CDR3 length: 14 amino acids. CDR1 is SQVTM, CDR2 ANQGSEA, per germline. In nucleotides, the CDR3 is TGCAGCGTCGAGATGTTTGGGTCCTACAATGAGCAGTTCTTC. Its translation: CSVEMFGSYNEQFF.

V usage is TRBV6-6 and J usage is TRBJ1-2; TRBD1 might be the D (6 bases). Germline V gives CDR1 MNHNY, CDR2 SVGAGI (reference sequence). With 6 bases removed from V and 4 bases from J, the gap between germline ends came to 21 bases. This CDR3 is 16 amino acids long. The CDR3 here is CASSQGTSAIAYGYTF. The CDR3 DNA reads as TGTGCCAGCAGCCAAGGGACATCCGCAATCGCCTATGGCTACACCTTC.

This clonotype occurred a few times. The rearrangement uses TRBV5-1 and TRBJ2-2; the match to TRBD2 covers 8 bases. V lost 4 bases to trimming and J lost 3 bases; unmatched junction nucleotides: 5. This CDR3 contains 15 residues. Germline CDR1 and CDR2: SGHRS and YFSETQ. In DNA form, the CDR3 reads TGCGCCAGCAGCCCGGGGGGGGGCTACACCGGGGAGCTGTTTTTT. Translation: CASSPGGGYTGELFF.

On this clonotype: This may be a read error: a much more frequent sequence differs by one nucleotide. It is likely a read error, because the conserved phenylalanine at the end of the CDR3 is missing. The J gene is TRBJ2-1, the V gene TRBV7-3; possibly TRBD1 or TRBD2 for D (6 bases each). Trimming removed 5 bases from V and 2 bases from J, with 10 bases in between. The CDR3 is 14 amino acids. Germline lookup yields CDR1 SGHTA and CDR2 FQGTGA. CDR3 sequence: CASSRGGTYNEQFL. CDR3 in DNA: TGTGCCAGCAGCCGAGGGGGGACCTACAATGAGCAGTTCTTA.

This clonotype was observed a few times. V usage is TRBV30 and J usage is TRBJ2-7; TRBD2 matches at 7 bases. Losses at the gene ends were 2 bases for V and 3 bases for J; bases not matched to a gene: 4. Germline CDR1 GTSNPN, CDR2 SVGIG (reference sequence). CDR3 size: 13 residues. The CDR3 sequence is CAWSRRESYEQYF. CDR3 DNA sequence: TGTGCCTGGAGTCGGCGGGAGAGCTACGAGCAGTACTTC. Filled out from reference TRBV30 and TRBJ2-7, the complete variable domain reads SQTIHQWPATLVQPVGSPLSLECTVEGTSNPNLYWYRQAAGRGLQLLFYSVGIGQISSEVPQNLSASRPQDRQFILSSKKLLLSDSGFYLCAWSRRESYEQYFGPGTRLTVT.

This clonotype turned up a few times. The rearrangement uses TRBV29-1 and TRBJ2-5; 7 positions match TRBD1. Unmatched junction bases numbered 13, after V lost 1 base and J lost 5 bases. The germline CDR1 and CDR2 sequences are SQVTM and ANQGSEA. The CDR3 length is 16 residues. The CDR3 loop reads CSVEGVGTVGLETQYF. CDR3 DNA: TGCAGCGTTGAAGGTGTTGGGACAGTGGGCTTGGAGACCCAGTACTTC.

The CDR3 loop reads CASRTGSVNTEAFF. CDR3 sequence (DNA): TGCGCCAGCAGGACAGGGTCTGTGAACACTGAAGCTTTCTTT. The chain employs TRBV5-1 and TRBJ1-1, with 7 bases aligning to TRBD1. CDR3 length: 14 residues. V trimming: 5 bases; J trimming: 0 bases; junction bases outside the gene matches: 4. CDR1 and CDR2 from the germline V gene are SGHRS and YFSETQ.

This clonotype came up a few times. This rearrangement joins TRBV20-1 to TRBJ1-5, with 7 bases that match TRBD1. V gave up 3 bases and J gave up 5 bases; unmatched junction bases: 10. Germline CDR1 is DFQATT and CDR2 is SNEGSKA (reference sequence). The CDR3 sequence is 15 residues long. This chain's CDR3 is CSASVQGRGHQPQHF. CDR3 bases: TGCAGTGCTAGTGTACAGGGGAGGGGGCATCAGCCCCAGCATTTT.

As DNA, the CDR3 is TGCGCCAGCAGCGTCCGGGACAGGTTTAACTATGGCTACACCTTC. Its protein product is CASSVRDRFNYGYTF. The chain is built from TRBV5-1 and TRBJ1-2, with TRBD1 identical over 8 bases. Germline CDR1 reads SGHRS; CDR2 reads YFSETQ. The CDR3 length is 15 residues. V dropped 4 bases and J dropped 1; count of bases not matched to a gene: 6.

This clonotype showed up many times. V and J are TRBV25-1 and TRBJ2-7; 15 bases are shared with TRBD2. Germline CDR1 MGHDK, CDR2 SYGVNS. Trimming removed 6 bases from V and 6 bases from J; junction bases left unmatched: 9. The CDR3 is 16 residues long. The DNA for the CDR3 is TGTGCCAGCAGGGCATATGGACTAGCGGGAGGGCTCGAGCAGTACTTC. Translated: CASRAYGLAGGLEQYF.

The gene calls are TRBV2 and TRBJ1-1; D call uncertain. CDR1 and CDR2 from the germline V gene are SNHLY and FYNNEI. V was pared by 6 bases and J by 1 base, with 18 bases between. This CDR3 is 16 amino acids long. CDR3 DNA sequence: TGTGCCAGCAGCGAGTGGCGGGGTTATCAGAACACTGAAGCTTTCTTT. Translation gives CASSEWRGYQNTEAFF.

In this sample, this clonotype turned up many times. The chain carries TRBV5-1 and TRBJ1-4; a weak D match, TRBD1 (5 bases). Trimming took off 2 bases at V and 7 bases at J, with 9 bases between the two ends. From germline, CDR1 is SGHRS and CDR2 YFSETQ. The CDR3 is 13 amino acids. In nucleotides, the CDR3 is TGCGCCAGCAGCTTCCAGGGAGGTGAAAAACTGTTTTTT. It yields the protein CASSFQGGEKLFF.

The rearrangement joins TRBV20-1 to TRBJ2-3, with 8 nucleotides matching TRBD2. The trim removed 3 bases at V and 3 bases at J, leaving 11 bases unmatched. Germline assignment: CDR1 DFQATT and CDR2 SNEGSKA (reference sequence). The CDR3 spans 16 residues. CDR3 loop: CSARRGSGSRTDTQYF. The CDR3 DNA sequence: TGCAGTGCTAGGAGGGGGAGCGGGAGTAGGACAGATACGCAGTATTTT.

This clonotype was seen at least ten times. This rearrangement joins TRBV19 to TRBJ2-2; 7 bases map to TRBD1. The trim removed 7 bases at V and 4 bases at J, leaving 9 bases unmatched. CDR1 and CDR2 from the germline V gene are LNHDA and SQIVND (reference sequence). The CDR3 is 15 amino acids. CDR3 in amino acids: CASTTTGSLTGELFF. The CDR3 DNA reads TGTGCCAGTACAACGACAGGGTCGCTCACCGGGGAGCTGTTTTTT.

The J gene is TRBJ2-7, the V gene TRBV5-1; either TRBD1 or TRBD2 may fit D (5 bases each). The CDR3 is 14 residues long. The V gene lost 7 bases and the J gene lost 0 bases, with 14 bases spanning the gap. Germline CDR1 SGHRS, CDR2 YFSETQ. CDR3 DNA sequence: TGCGCCAGCGGAACTGGGGGTTCCTCCTACGAGCAGTACTTC. Amino acid sequence: CASGTGGSSYEQYF.

V gene TRBV3-1 combines with J gene TRBJ2-1; 15 bases are shared with TRBD2. Trimming took 3 bases from V and 3 from J; bases not matched to a gene: 9. CDR1 is LGHDT, CDR2 YNNKEL, per germline (reference sequence). The CDR3 extends over 19 amino acids. Here the CDR3 DNA reads TGTGCCAGCAGCCATAGTGGGACTAGCGGGGGGTTGTACTACAATGAGCAGTTCTTC. Translated: CASSHSGTSGGLYYNEQFF.

CDR3 coding DNA: TGCAGTGCTAGAGCTGGCCCGGTACCCGCGACTACCCTTAATGAAAAACTGTTTTTT. As protein: CSARAGPVPATTLNEKLFF. The rearrangement links TRBV20-1 to TRBJ1-4, with D uncertain. V dropped 1 base and J dropped 4 bases, with 25 bases sitting between them. Germline CDR1 DFQATT, CDR2 SNEGSKA (reference sequence). This CDR3 is built from 19 residues.

The chain uses TRBV6-5 and TRBJ1-2, with 7 bases lining up with TRBD1. This CDR3 has 14 amino acids. CDR1 is MNHEY and CDR2 is SVGAGI in the germline V gene. V dropped 10 bases and J dropped 5; count of bases not matched to a gene: 13. Here the CDR3 DNA reads TGTGCCACTCAGAAGACAGGGCGGAATTATGGCTACACCTTC. Its protein is CATQKTGRNYGYTF.

This sequence joins TRBV25-1 and TRBJ2-7; D uncertain. Trimming cost V 6 bases and J 7 bases, with 10 bases left between them. The CDR3 covers 11 residues. CDR1 MGHDK and CDR2 SYGVNS come from the germline V gene. The CDR3 spells CASRAYLEQYF. CDR3 in DNA: TGTGCCAGCAGAGCCTATCTAGAGCAGTACTTC.